The 21 T cell receptor beta chains presented below share a single source sample, sequenced in a study of T cell clonality in common variable immunodeficiency (dated by TCRdb to 2013 to 2016). The library was prepared using the immunoSEQ multiplex PCR assay. What TCRdb holds here is the immuneACCESS table cut down to in-frame rearrangements. Part of the clones is not present; checked against another copy, under half of the missing clones reflect an unresolved V gene, and the others are unexplained. The table gives 45,000 to 60,000 clones for this sample, with none occurring only once. The top ten hold about 6% of the sample. Sequencing used peripheral blood mononuclear cells. The source of these receptors is a person between 18 and 75 years old in good health.

This clone was observed many times. CDR3 sequence: CASSFGQGRETQYF. Partial CDR3 DNA: TGTGCCAGCAGCTTCGGACAGGGTCGAGAGACG. The V gene is TRBV5-6, the J gene TRBJ2-3; 8 bases map to TRBD1. The observed sequence ends 3 residues before the CDR3 terminus, with the missing tail filled in from the germline J gene. Germline V gives CDR1 SGHDT, CDR2 YYEEEE. CDR3 size: 14 residues.

In its sample, this clone was seen many times. The CDR3 end is not reached by the read, which stops 3 residues before it; the germline J gene fills it in. V usage is TRBV19 and J usage is TRBJ2-5, with TRBD1 as a possible D gene (5 bases). Looked up from germline, CDR1 is LNHDA and CDR2 is SQIVND (reference sequence). V was shortened by 3 bases and J by 5 bases, with 10 bases between the two germline ends. CDR3 length: 13 residues. CDR3: CASSMAGRETQYF. Partial CDR3 DNA: TGTGCCAGTAGTATGGCAGGGCGGGAGACC. The full variable domain, its missing parts supplied by reference TRBV19 and TRBJ2-5, is DGGITQSPKYLFRKEGQNVTLSCEQNLNHDAMYWYRQDPGQGLRLIYYSQIVNDFQKGDIAEGYSVSREKKESFPLTVTSAQKNPTAFYLCASSMAGRETQYFGPGTRLLVL.

This clone showed up many times. The CDR3 end falls 3 residues outside the read, so it is completed with the germline J gene. V usage is TRBV10-3 and J usage is TRBJ2-2, with TRBD2 matching over 8 bases. The CDR3 runs 16 residues. The V gene's germline CDR1 is ENHRY and CDR2 SYGVKD. V dropped 3 bases and J dropped 1; count of bases not matched to a gene: 4. The CDR3 spells CAISEPAGVNTGELFF. The covered CDR3 bases are TGTGCCATCAGTGAACCAGCGGGGGTGAACACCGGGGAG.

This clone was seen only a few times. A single base is all that separates this from a far larger clone, so a read error is likely. The read terminates 3 residues ahead of where the CDR3 ends, so the germline J gene completes it. This sequence joins TRBV30 and TRBJ2-3; 16 positions agree with TRBD2. The CDR3 runs to 17 residues. Germline V gene lookup returns CDR1 GTSNPN and CDR2 SVGIG (reference sequence). Trimming removed 4 bases from V and 5 bases from J; junction bases left unmatched: 9. Partial CDR3 DNA: TGTGCCTGGACTGAGGGGACTAGCGGGGGGGCTAGAGATACG. Translated, it gives CAWTEGTSGGARDT. The entire CDR3 protein reads CAWTEGTSGGARDTQYF.

This clone came up many times. The CDR3 is CASSGPRNTGELFF. The CDR3 DNA, read in part, is TGTGCCAGCAGTGGTCCTAGGAACACCGGGGAG. This sequence joins TRBV6-1 and TRBJ2-2, with D hard to call. The CDR3 end falls 3 residues outside the read, so it is completed with the germline J gene. The V gene lost 4 bases and the J gene lost 1 base, with 7 bases spanning the gap. There are 14 residues in the CDR3. Germline-derived CDR1 and CDR2 are MNHNS and SASEGT.

This clone was found a few times. The read ends 3 residues early relative to the CDR3; the germline J gene fills the gap. This chain links TRBV6-2 or TRBV6-3 with TRBJ1-2, with 7 bases lining up with TRBD1. This CDR3 comprises 15 residues. Germline CDR1 is MNHEY and CDR2 is SVGEGT. The chain's CDR3 is CASSYDRVAKYDYTF. CDR3 bases read: TGTGCCAGCAGTTACGACAGGGTTGCGAAGTACGAC.

This clone was counted only a few times. Read data end 3 residues before the CDR3 end; the end is taken from the germline J gene. The chain employs TRBV7-2 and TRBJ2-3, with D possibly being TRBD2 (6 bases). Germline V gives CDR1 SGHTA, CDR2 FQGNSA. The CDR3 length is 13 residues. The covered CDR3 bases are TGTGCCAGCAGCTTAGCGGGGGGAGAGACG. Amino acid sequence: CASSLAGGET. In full, the CDR3 reads CASSLAGGETQYF.

This clone has ten or more counts. The CDR3 region is CASSQGQIPGYTF. The CDR3 bases that were read are TGTGCCAGCAGCCAGGGACAGATTCCTGGC. The chain carries TRBV7-9 and TRBJ1-2; 7 bases agree with TRBD1. The sequence runs out 3 residues before the end of the CDR3; the remainder is reconstructed from the germline J gene. Germline values: CDR1 SEHNR, CDR2 FQNEAQ (reference sequence). Unmatched junction bases numbered 7, after V lost 5 bases and J lost 7 bases. The CDR3 sequence is 13 residues long. Complete variable domain (other parts from reference TRBV7-9 and TRBJ1-2): DTGVSQNPRHKITKRGQNVTFRCDPISEHNRLYWYRQTLGQGPEFLTYFQNEAQLEKSRLLSDRFSAERPKGSFSTLEIQRTEQGDSAMYLCASSQGQIPGYTFGSGTRLTVV.

This clone was found many times. The CDR3 end lies 3 residues beyond the end of the read and is filled in from the germline J gene. The V and J genes are TRBV2 and TRBJ1-4, with 7 bases aligning to TRBD1. The CDR3 is 14 amino acids. Trimming at V came to 6 bases and at J to 9 bases, leaving 10 bases not matched to a gene. The V gene's germline CDR1 is SNHLY and CDR2 FYNNEI. CDR3 sequence: CASRDTGTAQKLFF. Incomplete CDR3 DNA: TGTGCCAGCAGGGATACCGGGACAGCCCAAAAA.

The table lists this clone with many counts. The observed sequence ends 3 residues before the CDR3 terminus, with the missing tail filled in from the germline J gene. The rearrangement links TRBV7-9 to TRBJ1-4; the match to TRBD1 covers 9 bases. Germline lookup yields CDR1 SEHNR and CDR2 FQNEAQ (reference sequence). V gave up 3 bases and J gave up 6 bases; unmatched junction bases: 2. CDR3 length: 14 residues. Partial CDR3 DNA: TGTGCCAGCAGCTTTGGGACAGGGCATGAAAAA. Translation gives CASSFGTGHEK. The complete CDR3 sequence is CASSFGTGHEKLFF. The entire variable domain, with the rest obtained from reference TRBV7-9 and TRBJ1-4, is as follows: DTGVSQNPRHKITKRGQNVTFRCDPISEHNRLYWYRQTLGQGPEFLTYFQNEAQLEKSRLLSDRFSAERPKGSFSTLEIQRTEQGDSAMYLCASSFGTGHEKLFFGSGTQLSVL.

This clone was found many times. The read ends 3 residues shy of where the CDR3 ends; the end is completed using the germline J gene. V and J are TRBV19 and TRBJ2-5, with D possibly TRBD1 on 6 matching bases. CDR3 size: 12 residues. V was cut by 4 bases and J by 3 bases, with 6 bases left in between. From germline, CDR1 is LNHDA and CDR2 SQIVND (reference sequence). The CDR3 loop is CASSTGEETQYF. The part of the CDR3 DNA that was read is TGTGCCAGTAGTACAGGGGAAGAGACC.

This clone was detected many times. The read falls 3 residues short of the CDR3 end, and the missing part is taken from the germline J gene. V is TRBV18 and J is TRBJ1-2; 10 nucleotides line up with TRBD1. V lost 6 bases, J lost 2 bases, and 9 bases stayed unmatched. The length of the CDR3 is 16 residues. CDR1 KGHSH and CDR2 LQKENI come from the germline V gene. This CDR3 reads CASSRTGTGENYGYTF. The CDR3 bases that were read are TGTGCCAGCTCGCGGACGGGGACAGGGGAGAACTATGGC.

This clone came up many times. This chain's CDR3 is CARGQGDLYEQYF. The DNA read from the CDR3 is TGTGCCAGGGGACAGGGGGACCTCTACGAG. The chain joins TRBV2 to TRBJ2-7, with 11 positions matching TRBD1. The read terminates 3 residues ahead of where the CDR3 ends, so the germline J gene completes it. J was trimmed by 3 bases and V by 9 bases; bases with no gene match: 4. The CDR3 runs to 13 residues. Germline CDR1 reads SNHLY; CDR2 reads FYNNEI. Variable domain in full (rest from reference TRBV2 and TRBJ2-7): EPEVTQTPSHQVTQMGQEVILRCVPISNHLYFYWYRQILGQKVEFLVSFYNNEISEKSEIFDDQFSVERPDGSNFTLKIRSTKLEDSAMYFCARGQGDLYEQYFGPGTRLTVT.

This clone has just a few counts. The read ends 3 residues shy of where the CDR3 ends; the end is completed using the germline J gene. The chain recombines TRBV5-1 with TRBJ2-7, with D possibly matching TRBD1 (6 bases). Germline CDR1 and CDR2: SGHRS and YFSETQ. The germline V and J ends were trimmed by 0 bases and 6 bases, with 13 bases remaining between them. This CDR3 comprises 14 residues. CDR3 loop: CASSLVSGTSEQYF. The CDR3 bases that were read are TGCGCCAGCAGCTTGGTCTCTGGGACATCCGAG.

In the case of this clone: The CDR3 end lies 3 residues beyond the end of the read and is filled in from the germline J gene. J is TRBJ1-2 and V is TRBV30, with 9 bases identical to TRBD1. CDR1 is GTSNPN and CDR2 is SVGIG in the germline V gene (reference sequence). CDR3 length: 15 residues. The sequenced part of the CDR3 DNA is TGTGCCTGGAGTGTAACAGGGGGCGGTTTTTGGGGC. Its protein product is CAWSVTGGGFWG. From start to end, the CDR3 is CAWSVTGGGFWGYTF.

With respect to this clone: The read comes to an end 3 residues before the CDR3 does, leaving the germline J gene to fill in the end. This chain links TRBV7-9 with TRBJ2-4, with TRBD1 matching over 9 bases. Per germline, CDR1 SEHNR and CDR2 FQNEAQ (reference sequence). The CDR3 contains 14 residues. CDR3 in amino acids: CASSLGGTGNGQYF. CDR3 bases read: TGTGCCAGCAGCTTAGGGGGGACAGGGAATGGT.

This clone was seen a few times. The read ends 3 residues before the CDR3 terminus; that terminus is restored from the germline J gene. The chain employs TRBV7-2 and TRBJ1-1; D ambiguous. The CDR3 length is 13 residues. Trimming left V 1 base short and J 7 bases short, with 10 bases between. Germline-derived CDR1 and CDR2 are SGHTA and FQGNSA. The sequenced CDR3 bases are TGTGCCAGCAGCTTAGGTATCGGCGGTGAA. Residues: CASSLGIGGE. In full, the CDR3 is CASSLGIGGEAFF. Full variable domain (missing parts from reference TRBV7-2 and TRBJ1-1): GAGVSQSPSNKVTEKGKDVELRCDPISGHTALYWYRQSLGQGLEFLIYFQGNSAPDKSGLPSDRFSAERTGGSVSTLTIQRTQQEDSAVYLCASSLGIGGEAFFGQGTRLTVV.

This clone appeared many times. The read gets to within 3 residues of the CDR3 end, and the germline J gene fills in the rest. V and J are TRBV12-3 or TRBV12-4 and TRBJ1-4; TRBD1 matches at 8 bases. The ends lost 3 bases at V and 8 bases at J; junction bases unmatched: 8. This CDR3 is 15 amino acids long. CDR3 DNA, as far as it was read: TGTGCCAGCAGTTTCCAGGCAGGGGGCGGGGAAAAA. This gives the protein CASSFQAGGGEK. The CDR3 in its entirety is CASSFQAGGGEKLFF.

This clone was observed many times. From the germline J gene comes the end of the CDR3, since the read stops 3 residues before it. This sequence joins TRBV5-1 and TRBJ2-2, with D possibly matching TRBD1 (6 bases). The CDR3 length is 14 residues. Germline V gene lookup returns CDR1 SGHRS and CDR2 YFSETQ. The CDR3 region is CASSLGHPNSPLFF. The CDR3 DNA, read in part, is TGCGCCAGCAGCCTGGGACATCCGAATTCACCG.

This clone was recorded at least ten times. Coverage ceases 3 residues before the CDR3 finishes, and the germline J gene fills in the end. This chain joins TRBV6-1 and TRBJ1-5; D gene uncertain. The CDR3 extends over 14 amino acids. V was clipped by 4 bases and J by 0 bases, with 7 bases between them. Looked up from germline, CDR1 is MNHNS and CDR2 is SASEGT. The DNA read from the CDR3 is TGTGCCAGCAGTGCCAAGCATAGCAATCAGCCC. Amino acids: CASSAKHSNQP. The full CDR3 protein is CASSAKHSNQPQHF.

This clone was seen ten or more times. The read finishes 3 residues shy of the CDR3 end, and the germline J gene is used to complete it. This chain joins TRBV20-1 and TRBJ1-2, with a possible D match to TRBD1 (5 bases). The CDR3 covers 12 residues. The germline CDR1 and CDR2 sequences are DFQATT and SNEGSKA (reference sequence). V gave up 3 bases and J gave up 1 base, with 6 bases separating them. The CDR3 DNA, read in part, is TGCAGTGCTAGGCAGGGTAACTATGGC. This sequence encodes CSARQGNYG. The complete CDR3 reads CSARQGNYGYTF.